Listed here are 28 T cell receptor beta chains from one sample, sequenced in a study of blood T cell repertoires in COVID-19. The protocol was immunoSEQ multiplex PCR, while the TCRdb copy is restricted to in-frame clones and leaves out a portion. The table includes over 150,000 clones, about 86% detected once. Specimen: PBMCs or T cells enriched from blood (not recorded which). The receptors were gathered from a man in his forties who had recovered from COVID-19.

The V call is TRBV5-8, the J call TRBJ1-1; unclear D gene. CDR3 length equals 14 residues. From germline, CDR1 is SGHTS and CDR2 YDEGEE. The V end lost 2 bases, the J end lost 1 base, and 9 bases lay between the germline ends. CDR3 in DNA: TGTGCCAGCAGCTTCCCAGGCTCGAACACTGAAGCTTTCTTT. Its translation: CASSFPGSNTEAFF.

A single count supports this clone. The chain uses TRBV5-1 and TRBJ2-2; D is perhaps TRBD1 (6 bases). This CDR3 is built from 16 residues. Germline V gene lookup returns CDR1 SGHRS and CDR2 YFSETQ. The V gene lost 2 bases and the J gene lost 4 bases, with 15 bases spanning the gap. The CDR3 bases are TGCGCCAGCAGCTTAAGTCCCGGGACACCCACCGGGGAGCTGTTTTTT. Translation: CASSLSPGTPTGELFF.

The chain joins TRBV7-9 to TRBJ2-5; 9 nucleotides agree with TRBD1. The CDR3 contains 15 residues. Germline-derived CDR1 and CDR2 are SEHNR and FQNEAQ (reference sequence). V dropped 1 base and J dropped 4; count of bases not matched to a gene: 4. CDR3 DNA: TGTGCCAGCAGCTTAGGGGACAGGGTGGGAGAGACCCAGTACTTC. Translating gives CASSLGDRVGETQYF.

The chain employs TRBV12-3 or TRBV12-4 and TRBJ1-1; no definite D call. V lost 0 bases, J lost 5 bases, and 7 bases lay in between. This CDR3 has 13 amino acids. The CDR3 protein is CASSLALRTEAFF. As DNA, the CDR3 is TGTGCCAGCAGTTTAGCGCTGAGGACTGAAGCTTTCTTT.

This clone was recorded many times. V and J are TRBV4-1 and TRBJ1-3; TRBD1 aligns across 7 bases. This CDR3 contains 17 residues. CDR1 is MGHRA, CDR2 YSYEKL, per germline. Trimming removed 0 bases from V and 0 bases from J; junction bases left unmatched: 5. The CDR3 bases are TGCGCCAGCAGCCAAGAACGGGACAGCCTCTCTGGAAACACCATATATTTT. As protein: CASSQERDSLSGNTIYF.

The rearrangement uses TRBV28 and TRBJ1-1, with a weak D call TRBD1 (6 bases). Germline CDR1 and CDR2: MDHEN and SYDVKM. The CDR3 has 16 residues. The V end was cut by 1 base, the J end by 1 base, with 13 bases between. CDR3 coding DNA: TGTGCCAGCAGTTTATACGGAGGACAGTCGAACACTGAAGCTTTCTTT. This encodes CASSLYGGQSNTEAFF. The whole variable domain, remainder taken from reference TRBV28 and TRBJ1-1, is DVKVTQSSRYLVKRTGEKVFLECVQDMDHENMFWYRQDPGLGLRLIYFSYDVKMKEKGDIPEGYSVSREKKERFSLILESASTNQTSMYLCASSLYGGQSNTEAFFGQGTRLTVV.

The chain has TRBV7-2 and TRBJ1-2; D ambiguous. The CDR3 contains 13 residues. From germline, CDR1 is SGHTA and CDR2 FQGNSA. The V end lost 2 bases, the J end lost 3 bases, and 7 bases lay between the germline ends. CDR3 protein: CASSLYRDYGYTF. The CDR3 nucleotides read TGTGCCAGCAGCTTATACAGAGACTATGGCTACACCTTC. Full variable domain (missing parts from reference TRBV7-2 and TRBJ1-2): GAGVSQSPSNKVTEKGKDVELRCDPISGHTALYWYRQSLGQGLEFLIYFQGNSAPDKSGLPSDRFSAERTGGSVSTLTIQRTQQEDSAVYLCASSLYRDYGYTFGSGTRLTVV.

The J gene is TRBJ2-2, the V gene TRBV25-1, with TRBD1 identical over 8 bases. The CDR3 runs 17 residues. Germline-derived CDR1 and CDR2 are MGHDK and SYGVNS. After removal of 1 base from V and 2 bases from J, the junction contained 6 bases not matched to a gene. The CDR3 DNA sequence: TGTGCCAGCAGTGAATGGAGAACAGGGGGAAACACCGGGGAGCTGTTTTTT. Translation gives CASSEWRTGGNTGELFF.

In this sample, this clone turned up once. V is TRBV5-1 and J is TRBJ1-2, with 7 bases lining up with TRBD1. CDR1 SGHRS and CDR2 YFSETQ come from the germline V gene. V gave up 4 bases and J gave up 4 bases; unmatched junction bases: 10. The CDR3 is 15 residues long. CDR3 DNA: TGCGCCAGCAGCCCACCTTGGGACAGTCCCTATGGCTACACCTTC. Its translation: CASSPPWDSPYGYTF.

The CDR3 DNA reads as TGTGCCAGCTCATGGCGGGAGTTGGGCACAGATACGCAGTATTTT. It yields the protein CASSWRELGTDTQYF. The chain couples TRBV18 to TRBJ2-3; 7 bases fit TRBD2. The germline V gene encodes CDR1 KGHSH and CDR2 LQKENI. This CDR3 spans 15 amino acids. With V trimmed by 5 bases and J by 1 base, 6 bases remained unmatched.

This chain connects TRBV23-1 to TRBJ1-2, with D perhaps TRBD1 (6 bases). TRBV23-1 is assigned to the ORF class and has an uncertain function. The V end lost 0 bases, the J end lost 4 bases, and 15 bases lay between the germline ends. The CDR3 consists of 16 residues. CDR3 region: CASSQSMGRGIYGYTF. The DNA for the CDR3 is TGCGCCAGCAGTCAATCAATGGGCAGGGGAATCTATGGCTACACCTTC.

The CDR3 sequence: CASGGIGTANEKLFF. In nucleotides, the CDR3 is TGTGCCAGCGGAGGGATTGGGACAGCGAATGAAAAACTGTTTTTT. This chain joins TRBV2 and TRBJ1-4; TRBD1 aligns across 7 bases. The length of the CDR3 is 15 residues. CDR1 SNHLY and CDR2 FYNNEI come from the germline V gene. Trimming at V came to 8 bases and at J to 5 bases, leaving 11 bases not matched to a gene.

The chain combines TRBV10-3 with TRBJ1-2; tentative D call: TRBD1 (6 bases). This CDR3 contains 15 residues. Germline loops: CDR1 ENHRY, CDR2 SYGVKD. Trimming took 3 bases from V and 5 from J, leaving 16 bases between them. This CDR3 is CAISDSGGEGYGYTF. The CDR3 DNA sequence: TGTGCCATCAGTGATTCTGGGGGCGAGGGGTATGGCTACACCTTC.

This chain uses TRBV3-1 (or the pseudogene TRBV3-2) with TRBJ1-2, with no clear D. The CDR3 runs 11 residues. Trimming left V 4 bases short and J 8 bases short, with 8 bases between. Germline values: CDR1 LGHDT, CDR2 YNNKEL (reference sequence). The CDR3 region is CASSREYGYTF. Written as DNA, the CDR3 is TGTGCCAGCAGCCGGGAGTACGGCTACACCTTC.

The CDR3 sequence: CASSLRGQVTGELFF. The CDR3 coding sequence is TGTGCCAGCAGCTTGCGGGGACAGGTCACCGGGGAGCTGTTTTTT. The chain combines TRBV5-5 with TRBJ2-2, with 8 bases lining up with TRBD1. This CDR3 region has 15 residues. Trimming cost V 1 base and J 4 bases; bases outside gene matches: 3. In germline, CDR1 is SGHKS, CDR2 YYEKEE (reference sequence).

The chain has TRBV28 and TRBJ2-7; 8 bases are shared with TRBD2. Germline CDR1 MDHEN, CDR2 SYDVKM. V shed 6 bases, J shed 0 bases, and the junction held 7 bases outside the gene matches. This CDR3 comprises 15 residues. The CDR3 sequence: CASRLAGTISYEQYF. In nucleotides, the CDR3 is TGTGCCAGCAGGTTAGCGGGGACGATCTCCTACGAGCAGTACTTC.

The chain employs TRBV5-8 and TRBJ1-2, with 8 bases matching TRBD1. V lost 4 bases to trimming and J lost 4 bases; unmatched junction nucleotides: 6. Germline CDR1 SGHTS, CDR2 YDEGEE. The CDR3 covers 14 residues. CDR3 nucleotide sequence: TGTGCCAGCAGCAGGGGACAGGAGGGCTATGGCTACACCTTC. Its translation is CASSRGQEGYGYTF.

V is TRBV4-3 and J is TRBJ2-3; the match to TRBD2 covers 9 bases. The ends lost 4 bases at V and 6 bases at J; junction bases unmatched: 17. The CDR3 length is 18 residues. From germline, CDR1 is LGHNA and CDR2 YSLEER. This CDR3 reads CASSRDHGLAGIGDTQYF. The CDR3 bases are TGCGCCAGCAGCCGAGACCACGGCCTAGCGGGGATAGGTGATACGCAGTATTTT.

The V call is TRBV28, the J call TRBJ1-2; a weak D match, TRBD1 (5 bases). V was trimmed by 7 bases and J by 4 bases, leaving 10 bases between them. The CDR3 spans 12 residues. Germline V gene data show CDR1 as MDHEN and CDR2 as SYDVKM. CDR3 in amino acids: CASMRQFYGYTF. The DNA of the CDR3 is TGTGCCAGCATGAGACAGTTCTATGGCTACACCTTC.

The genes are TRBV29-1 and TRBJ1-2; D unresolved. Deletions cut 0 bases from V and 3 bases from J, with 14 bases between. CDR1 is SQVTM and CDR2 is ANQGSEA in the germline V gene. The CDR3 contains 15 residues. This CDR3 is CSVEDQAREYYGYTF. The CDR3 coding sequence is TGCAGCGTTGAAGATCAGGCACGGGAATACTATGGCTACACCTTC.

The chain employs TRBV11-2 and TRBJ1-6, with D perhaps matching TRBD1 (5 bases). This CDR3 comprises 14 residues. Looked up from germline, CDR1 is SGHAT and CDR2 is FQNNGV. Trimming removed 2 bases at V and 7 bases at J, with 9 bases between. The CDR3, as DNA: TGTGCCAGCAGCTTACACCAGGGCAATTCACCCCTCCACTTT. Translating gives CASSLHQGNSPLHF.

This clone was detected only once. V usage is TRBV12-5 and J usage is TRBJ1-2, with D unclear. V was shortened by 7 bases and J by 3 bases, with 24 bases between the two germline ends. This CDR3 is 17 amino acids long. CDR1 and CDR2 (germline): LGHNT, FRNRAP. CDR3 protein: CASATSKAGLKDYGYTF. In nucleotides, the CDR3 is TGTGCTAGTGCCACCTCGAAAGCGGGTCTTAAGGACTATGGCTACACCTTC.

The rearrangement joins TRBV3-1 (or the pseudogene TRBV3-2) to TRBJ1-1; D is undetermined. The CDR3 length is 13 residues. Per the germline V gene, CDR1 is LGHDT and CDR2 is YNNKEL (reference sequence). V gave up 4 bases and J gave up 2 bases, with 8 bases separating them. CDR3 DNA: TGTGCCAGCAGCCCCCTAACTAACACTGAAGCTTTCTTT. Protein product: CASSPLTNTEAFF.

In its sample, this clone was seen once. The rearrangement joins TRBV27 to TRBJ1-2, with 9 bases identical to TRBD1. CDR3 length: 16 amino acids. The V and J ends lost 6 bases and 1 base, in that order; junction bases with no gene match: 9. Germline values: CDR1 MNHEY, CDR2 SMNVEV (reference sequence). CDR3: CASRPRQGGNNYGYTF. The CDR3 region has the DNA TGTGCCAGCAGACCACGACAGGGGGGCAATAACTATGGCTACACCTTC.

CDR3 loop: CSVEDPGTEAFF. Here the CDR3 DNA reads TGCAGCGTTGAAGATCCCGGCACTGAAGCTTTCTTT. The chain links TRBV29-1 to TRBJ1-1; D gene uncertain. Germline assignment: CDR1 SQVTM and CDR2 ANQGSEA. Trimming shortened V by 0 bases and J by 4 bases, and 6 bases separated the two germline ends. CDR3 length equals 12 residues.

This rearrangement joins TRBV4-1 to TRBJ2-7, with 8 positions matching TRBD1. Germline trimming cut 3 bases from V and 2 bases from J; bases unmatched to any gene: 9. Looked up from germline, CDR1 is MGHRA and CDR2 is YSYEKL. The CDR3 extends over 16 amino acids. CDR3: CASSHFPGQETYEQYF. In DNA form, the CDR3 reads TGCGCCAGCAGCCATTTCCCGGGACAGGAGACCTACGAGCAGTACTTC.

V usage is TRBV11-2 and J usage is TRBJ1-2; 8 bases map to TRBD1. The germline gives CDR1 SGHAT, CDR2 FQNNGV. V shed 4 bases, J shed 7 bases, and the junction held 5 bases outside the gene matches. This CDR3 is 13 amino acids long. For the CDR3, the DNA is TGTGCCAGCAGCTCGGGACAGGCCAGTGGCTACACCTTC. It codes for CASSSGQASGYTF.

The chain recombines TRBV5-1 with TRBJ1-2; D is undetermined. V gave up 3 bases and J gave up 0 bases, with 9 bases separating them. Germline V gene sequence: CDR1 SGHRS, CDR2 YFSETQ. CDR3 size: 14 residues. As DNA, the CDR3 is TGCGCCAGCAGCTACGGGGTTACTAACTATGGCTACACCTTC. Its protein product is CASSYGVTNYGYTF.